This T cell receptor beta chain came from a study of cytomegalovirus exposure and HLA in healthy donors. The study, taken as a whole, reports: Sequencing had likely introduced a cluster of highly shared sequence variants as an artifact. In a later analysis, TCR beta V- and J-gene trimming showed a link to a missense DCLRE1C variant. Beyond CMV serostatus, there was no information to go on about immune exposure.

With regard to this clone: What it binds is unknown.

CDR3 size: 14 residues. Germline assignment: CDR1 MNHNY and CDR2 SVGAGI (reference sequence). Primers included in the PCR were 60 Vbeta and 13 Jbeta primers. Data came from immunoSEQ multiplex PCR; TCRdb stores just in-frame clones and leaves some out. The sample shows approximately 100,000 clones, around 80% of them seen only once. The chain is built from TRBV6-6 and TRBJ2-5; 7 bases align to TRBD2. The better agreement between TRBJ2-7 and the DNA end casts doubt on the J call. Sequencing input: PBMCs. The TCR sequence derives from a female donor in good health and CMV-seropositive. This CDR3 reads CASRPRGDPYEQYF. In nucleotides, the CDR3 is TGTGCCAGCCGCCCCCGGGGGGACCCCTACGAGCAGTACTTC.